A selection of T cell receptor beta chains follows, all from one sample in a study of early T cells in non-severe SARS-CoV-2 infection. MiXCR, applied by TCRdb to the 5' RACE reads, yields one record per CDR3 protein. This table holds around 47,000 distinct CDR3 sequences, more than 9% found once. The source material was whole blood. Every receptor here comes from an adult who was a healthcare worker with PCR-confirmed SARS-CoV-2 infection or an uninfected control (not recorded which). The CDR3 runs from the conserved cysteine through the conserved F or W. The D gene is left open where the match is weak. Size is stated for part of the rows, as once, few or many counts, or as a class when the clone is expanded.

V gene	clone size	J gene	D gene	CDR3 protein	CDR3 DNA
TRBV20-1	many	TRBJ2-1	.	CSALGISSSYNEQFF	TGCAGTGCTCTCGGGATCTCAAGCTCCTACAATGAGCAGTTCTTC
TRBV14	.	TRBJ1-1	TRBD1	CASSQGGGGAAEAFF	TGTGCCAGCAGCCAAGGGGGAGGGGGCGCAGCAGAAGCTTTCTTT
TRBV6-2/TRBV6-3	few	TRBJ2-7	TRBD2	CASSSYLGLAGGEQYF	TGTGCCAGCAGTTCTTACCTGGGACTAGCGGGAGGCGAGCAGTACTTC
TRBV11-2	few	TRBJ2-5	.	CASTLEFGTQETQYF	TGTGCCAGCACCCTCGAGTTCGGGACACAAGAGACCCAGTACTTC
TRBV7-9	many	TRBJ1-1	TRBD1	CASSLVHRGDTEAFF	TGTGCCAGCAGCTTAGTACACAGGGGTGATACTGAAGCTTTCTTT
TRBV20-1	many	TRBJ2-5	.	CSAAEGITGTQYF	TGCAGTGCTGCGGAGGGGATCACGGGGACCCAGTACTTC
TRBV18	.	TRBJ1-5	.	CASSYVGTDQPQHF	TGTGCCAGCTCATACGTCGGGACGGATCAGCCCCAGCATTTT
TRBV5-1	many	TRBJ2-2	.	CASSLVGGSNTGELFF	TGCGCCAGCAGCTTGGTCGGCGGGTCGAACACCGGGGAGCTGTTTTTT
TRBV29-1	few	TRBJ1-2	.	CSVVISVDYGYTF	TGCAGCGTTGTTATATCTGTTGACTATGGCTACACCTTC
TRBV5-1	few	TRBJ2-1	.	CASSAGSTRSPLVHNEQFF	TGCGCCAGCAGCGCGGGAAGTACGAGGTCCCCTCTCGTCCACAATGAGCAGTTCTTC
TRBV27	few	TRBJ1-6	TRBD1	CASSLPTGGSPLHF	TGTGCCAGCAGTTTACCGACAGGGGGTTCACCCCTCCACTTT
TRBV7-9	few	TRBJ1-1	.	CASSLTGIETEAFF	TGTGCCAGCAGCCTCACAGGGATTGAAACTGAAGCTTTCTTT
TRBV10-3	many	TRBJ2-5	.	CAISGDTGQETQYF	TGTGCCATCAGTGGGGACACCGGCCAAGAGACCCAGTACTTC
TRBV29-1	.	TRBJ2-1	.	CSARIWDNEQFF	TGCAGCGCAAGAATCTGGGACAATGAGCAGTTCTTC
TRBV28	many	TRBJ1-5	TRBD1	CASSSRGPKQPQHF	TGTGCCAGCAGTTCGAGGGGGCCCAAGCAGCCCCAGCATTTT
TRBV7-3	.	TRBJ2-7	TRBD2	CASSLDAGVQYEQYF	TGTGCCAGCAGCTTAGATGCGGGAGTGCAGTACGAGCAGTACTTC
TRBV28	few	TRBJ2-7	TRBD2	CASSLAGSAYEQYF	TGTGCCAGCAGTCTAGCGGGGTCGGCCTACGAGCAGTACTTC
TRBV6-5	many	TRBJ2-1	.	CASSYSDRSEQFF	TGTGCCAGCAGTTACTCCGACAGGTCTGAGCAGTTCTTC
TRBV11-2	many	TRBJ2-5	.	CASSPRPTATETQYF	TGTGCCAGCAGCCCCCGGCCGACAGCCACAGAGACCCAGTACTTC
TRBV27	many	TRBJ2-2	TRBD2	CASSTQSLAGVTGELFF	TGTGCCAGCAGCACTCAGTCTCTAGCGGGAGTTACCGGGGAGCTGTTTTTT
TRBV29-1	.	TRBJ2-3	.	CSVARGPDTQYF	TGCAGCGTCGCCAGGGGACCAGATACGCAGTATTTT
TRBV7-2	many	TRBJ2-5	.	CASSFHTQRAQYF	TGTGCCAGCAGCTTTCACACTCAAAGGGCCCAGTACTTC
TRBV11-2	many	TRBJ1-6	.	CASSLGAPGNSPLHF	TGTGCCAGCAGCCTAGGGGCTCCGGGGAATTCACCCCTCCACTTT